The T cell receptor beta chain under discussion was sequenced for a study of identical twins. Findings and caveats of the study: In beta out-of-frame sequences, the excess sharing between twins was weaker.

TCRdb processed the 5' RACE reads anew with MiXCR; each CDR3 protein has one entry. The sample shows some 760,000 distinct CDR3 sequences, approximately 18% of them seen only once. There are a few counts of this clonotype. The antigen is undetermined. Separately, the same data were catalogued under a study of T cells expressing NK-cell markers.

The specimen sequenced was PBMCs. The TCR sequence derives from a woman between 18 and 29 years old in good health.

CDR3 in amino acids: CASSFGHRLNNEQFF. CDR3 in DNA: TGCGCCAGCAGCTTTGGACATCGCCTAAACAATGAGCAGTTCTTC. V usage is TRBV5-1 and J usage is TRBJ2-1; tentatively, D is TRBD1 (5 bases). Germline V gene lookup returns CDR1 SGHRS and CDR2 YFSETQ. V was cut by 2 bases and J by 5 bases, with 14 bases left in between. This CDR3 has 15 amino acids.